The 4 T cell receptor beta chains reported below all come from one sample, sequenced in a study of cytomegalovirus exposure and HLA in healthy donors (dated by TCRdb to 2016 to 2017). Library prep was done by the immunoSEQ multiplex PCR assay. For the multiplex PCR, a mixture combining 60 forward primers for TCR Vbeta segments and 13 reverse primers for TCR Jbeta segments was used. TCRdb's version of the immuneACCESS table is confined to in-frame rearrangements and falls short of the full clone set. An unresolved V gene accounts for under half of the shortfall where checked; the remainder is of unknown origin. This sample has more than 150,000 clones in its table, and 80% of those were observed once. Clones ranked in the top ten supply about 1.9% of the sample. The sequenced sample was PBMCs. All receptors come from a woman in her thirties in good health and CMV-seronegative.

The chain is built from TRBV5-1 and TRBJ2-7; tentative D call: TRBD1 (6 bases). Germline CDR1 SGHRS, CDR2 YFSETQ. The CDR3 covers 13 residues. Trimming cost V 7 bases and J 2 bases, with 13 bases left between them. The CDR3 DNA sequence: TGCGCCAGCCAGGAGAACAGGGCCTACGAGCAGTACTTC. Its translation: CASQENRAYEQYF.

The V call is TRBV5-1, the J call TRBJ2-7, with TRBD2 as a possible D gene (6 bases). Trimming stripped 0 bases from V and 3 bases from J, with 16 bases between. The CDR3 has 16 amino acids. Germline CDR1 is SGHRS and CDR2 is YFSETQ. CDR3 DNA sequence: TGCGCCAGCAGCTTGGGGGCGGGGACGCAGAGCTACGAGCAGTACTTC. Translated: CASSLGAGTQSYEQYF.

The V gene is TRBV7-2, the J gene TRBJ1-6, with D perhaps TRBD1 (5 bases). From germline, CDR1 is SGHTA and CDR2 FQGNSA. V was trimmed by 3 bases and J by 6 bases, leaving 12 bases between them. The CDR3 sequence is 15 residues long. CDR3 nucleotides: TGTGCCAGCAGCTTCCGGGCCCAGGGTAATTCACCCCTCCACTTT. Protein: CASSFRAQGNSPLHF.

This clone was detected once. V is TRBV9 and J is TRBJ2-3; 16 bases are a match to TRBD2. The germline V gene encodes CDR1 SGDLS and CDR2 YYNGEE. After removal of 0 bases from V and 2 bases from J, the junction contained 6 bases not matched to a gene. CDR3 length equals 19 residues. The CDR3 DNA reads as TGTGCCAGCAGCGTAGCGGGACTAGCGGGGGGGTCCCACACAGATACGCAGTATTTT. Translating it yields CASSVAGLAGGSHTDTQYF.